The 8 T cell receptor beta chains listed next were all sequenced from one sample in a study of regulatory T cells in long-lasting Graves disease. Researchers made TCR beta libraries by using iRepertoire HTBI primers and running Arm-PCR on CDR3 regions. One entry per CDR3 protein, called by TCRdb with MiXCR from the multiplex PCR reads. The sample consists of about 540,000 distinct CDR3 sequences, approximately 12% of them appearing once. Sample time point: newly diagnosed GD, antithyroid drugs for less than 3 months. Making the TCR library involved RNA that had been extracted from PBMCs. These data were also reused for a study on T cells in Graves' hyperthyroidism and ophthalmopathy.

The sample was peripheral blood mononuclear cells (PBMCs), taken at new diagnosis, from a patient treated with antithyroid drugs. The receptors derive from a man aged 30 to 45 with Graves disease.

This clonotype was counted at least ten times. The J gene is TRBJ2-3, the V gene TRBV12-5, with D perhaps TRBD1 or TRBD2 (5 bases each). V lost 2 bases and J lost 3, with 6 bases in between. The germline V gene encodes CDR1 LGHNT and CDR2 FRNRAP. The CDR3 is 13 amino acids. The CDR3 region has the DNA TGTGCTAGTGGTTTGTGGGGGACAGATACGCAGTATTTT. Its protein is CASGLWGTDTQYF.

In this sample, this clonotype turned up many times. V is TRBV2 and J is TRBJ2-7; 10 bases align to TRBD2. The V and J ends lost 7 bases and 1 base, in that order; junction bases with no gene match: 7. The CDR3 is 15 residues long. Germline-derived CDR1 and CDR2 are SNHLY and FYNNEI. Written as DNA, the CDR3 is TGTGCCAGCAAACCTCTAGCGGGAGTATCCTACGAGCAGTACTTC. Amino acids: CASKPLAGVSYEQYF.

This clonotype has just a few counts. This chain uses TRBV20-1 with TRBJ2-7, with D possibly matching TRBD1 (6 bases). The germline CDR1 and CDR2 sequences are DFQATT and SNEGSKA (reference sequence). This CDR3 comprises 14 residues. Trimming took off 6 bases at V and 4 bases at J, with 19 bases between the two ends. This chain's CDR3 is CSAAVPGTQYEQYF. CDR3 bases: TGCAGTGCCGCGGTCCCCGGGACACAGTACGAGCAGTACTTC.

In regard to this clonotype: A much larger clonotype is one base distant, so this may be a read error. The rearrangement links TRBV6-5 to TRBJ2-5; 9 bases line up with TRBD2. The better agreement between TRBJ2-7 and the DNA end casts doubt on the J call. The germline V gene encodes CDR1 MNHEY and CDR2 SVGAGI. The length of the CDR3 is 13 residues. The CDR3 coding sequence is TGTGCCAGCAGTTCTTGGACTAGCGCCGAGCAGTACTTC. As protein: CASSSWTSAEQYF.

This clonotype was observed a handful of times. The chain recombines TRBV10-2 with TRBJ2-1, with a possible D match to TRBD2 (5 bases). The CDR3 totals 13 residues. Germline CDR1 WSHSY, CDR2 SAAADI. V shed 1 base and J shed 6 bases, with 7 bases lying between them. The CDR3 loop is CASSEFAGNEQFF. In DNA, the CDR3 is TGCGCCAGCAGTGAGTTTGCGGGCAATGAGCAGTTCTTC.

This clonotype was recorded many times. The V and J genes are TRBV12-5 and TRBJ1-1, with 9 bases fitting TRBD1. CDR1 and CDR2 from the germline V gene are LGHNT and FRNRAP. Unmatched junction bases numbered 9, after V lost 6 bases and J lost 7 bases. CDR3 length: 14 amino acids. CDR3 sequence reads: CASGLGTGSGEAFF. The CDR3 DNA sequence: TGTGCTAGTGGCCTCGGGACAGGGAGCGGTGAAGCTTTCTTT.

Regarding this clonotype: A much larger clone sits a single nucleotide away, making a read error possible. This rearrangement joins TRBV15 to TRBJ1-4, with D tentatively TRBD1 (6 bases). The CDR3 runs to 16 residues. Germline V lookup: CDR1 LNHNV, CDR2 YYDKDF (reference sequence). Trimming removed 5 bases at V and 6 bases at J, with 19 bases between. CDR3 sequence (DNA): TGTGCCACCAGCCCCCCACTCAGGGGCTCCTATGAAAAACTGTTTTTT. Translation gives CATSPPLRGSYEKLFF.

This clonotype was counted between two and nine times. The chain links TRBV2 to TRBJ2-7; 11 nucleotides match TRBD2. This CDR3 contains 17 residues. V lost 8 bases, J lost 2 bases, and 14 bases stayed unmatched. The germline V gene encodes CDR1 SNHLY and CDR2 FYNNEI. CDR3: CASSPPTGLAAPYEQYF. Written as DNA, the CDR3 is TGTGCCAGCTCACCACCAACGGGACTAGCGGCGCCCTACGAGCAGTACTTC.